One and the same sample provided the 2 T cell receptor beta chains below, sequenced in a study of blood T cell repertoires in COVID-19. Repertoires were generated with immunoSEQ multiplex PCR, while TCRdb's copy carries only in-frame clones and drops some. The data show a few hundred thousand clones, 85% to 90% seen once. Sequenced sample: PBMCs or T cells enriched from blood (not recorded which). These receptors came from a woman in her fifties or sixties in a cohort exposed to, infected with or recovered from COVID-19 (not recorded which).

The chain links TRBV30 to TRBJ1-5; D might be TRBD1 (5 bases). Deletions cut 0 bases from V and 0 bases from J, with 12 bases between. The CDR3 sequence is 16 residues long. Per germline, CDR1 GTSNPN and CDR2 SVGIG (reference sequence). The CDR3 coding sequence is TGTGCCTGGAGTGTACTAGGGGAGGGTAGCAATCAGCCCCAGCATTTT. Amino acid sequence: CAWSVLGEGSNQPQHF.

The J gene is TRBJ2-3, the V gene TRBV12-3 or TRBV12-4; D might be TRBD2 (6 bases). The ends were cut back, 5 bases at V and 4 bases at J, with 10 bases in the middle. This CDR3 is 13 amino acids long. DNA for the CDR3: TGTGCCAGCAGTACGGGAGACCCAGATACGCAGTATTTT. Its translation is CASSTGDPDTQYF.